This TCR beta chain was obtained from a study of immune cell composition in non-small cell lung cancer. Whole-study results and caveats: Squamous carcinomas (roughly 80%) more often had tumour-associated clones >0.5% than adenocarcinomas (33%).

Method: immunoSEQ multiplex PCR; TCRdb's copy keeps in-frame clones and lacks some. The sample shows about 4,800 clones, 83% of them seen only once. Germline CDR1 SGHRS, CDR2 YFSETQ. The V end lost 5 bases, the J end lost 7 bases, and 19 bases lay between the germline ends. This CDR3 is 16 amino acids long. Notes on this clone: The target antigen is unknown.

Sequencing input: lung tumor tissue. This chain joins TRBV5-1 and TRBJ1-6, with D hard to call. This receptor was obtained from a human donor with non-small cell lung cancer. This chain's CDR3 is CASSLGSADKNSPLHF. The CDR3, as DNA: TGCGCCAGCAGTCTGGGTAGCGCAGATAAAAATTCACCCCTCCACTTT.